The TCR beta chain under discussion was sequenced for a study of OX40 agonist ivuxolimab in advanced cancers. Across the whole study: Mean age around 60 years, range roughly 20 to 85; roughly 82% male. Prior therapy, whether anti-PD-1, anti-PD-L1 or anti-CTLA-4, was allowed, and less than 45% had some. Study outcomes and limitations: Also present in some nonresponders was a low level of normalized T-cell clonal expansion.

The method was immunoSEQ multiplex PCR; TCRdb's version includes in-frame clones alone and lacks a portion of them. The data contain about 92,000 clones, about 91% of them singletons. V dropped 1 base and J dropped 0 bases, with 10 bases sitting between them. CDR1 and CDR2 (germline): SSHAT, FNYEAQ (reference sequence). This CDR3 is 15 amino acids long. Baseline, cycle 4 day 1, and cycle 7 day 1 were the blood sampling points. On this clone: No antigen is known for it.

V usage is TRBV7-7 and J usage is TRBJ2-7; TRBD2 is a possible D gene (7 bases). This receptor was taken from an adult with an advanced solid tumor such as melanoma, head and neck, liver or kidney cancer. The sequences come from CD4+ or CD8+ T cells sorted from blood, collected in a trial of the OX40 agonist ivuxolimab. The CDR3 region is CASSLGEGGSYEQYF. In nucleotides, the CDR3 is TGTGCCAGCAGCTTAGGGGAGGGGGGCTCCTACGAGCAGTACTTC. Based on the CDR3 plus reference TRBV7-7 and TRBJ2-7, the full variable domain is GAGVSQSPRYKVTKRGQDVTLRCDPISSHATLYWYQQALGQGPEFLTYFNYEAQPDKSGLPSDRFSAERPEGSISTLTIQRTEQRDSAMYRCASSLGEGGSYEQYFGPGTRLTVT.